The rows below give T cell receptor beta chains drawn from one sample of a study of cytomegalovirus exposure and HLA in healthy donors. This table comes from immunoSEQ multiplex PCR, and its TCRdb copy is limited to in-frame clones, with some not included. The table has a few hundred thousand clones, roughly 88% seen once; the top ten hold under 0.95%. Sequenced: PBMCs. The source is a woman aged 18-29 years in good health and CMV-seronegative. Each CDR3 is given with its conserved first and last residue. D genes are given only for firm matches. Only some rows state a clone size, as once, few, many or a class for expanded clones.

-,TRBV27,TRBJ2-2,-,CASGDRQITGELFF,TGTGCCAGCGGGGATAGACAGATCACCGGGGAGCTGTTTTTT
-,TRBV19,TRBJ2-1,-,CASSIGVGSLYNEQFF,TGTGCCAGTAGTATAGGGGTCGGGAGTTTGTACAATGAGCAGTTCTTC
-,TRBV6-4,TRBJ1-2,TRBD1,CASSTGEGVGYTF,TGTGCCAGCAGTACAGGGGAAGGCGTTGGCTACACCTTC
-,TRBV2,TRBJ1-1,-,CASRGGPYTEAFF,TGTGCCAGCAGGGGGGGGCCGTACACTGAAGCTTTCTTT
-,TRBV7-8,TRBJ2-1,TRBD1,CASSRTGGNEQFF,TGTGCCAGCAGTCGGACAGGGGGCAATGAGCAGTTCTTC
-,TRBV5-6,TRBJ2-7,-,CASSTRNPYEQYF,TGTGCCAGCAGCACTAGGAACCCCTACGAGCAGTACTTC
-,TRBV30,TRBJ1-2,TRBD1,CACRGRIGTASYGYTF,TGTGCCTGTAGAGGCCGGATCGGGACAGCATCCTATGGCTACACCTTC
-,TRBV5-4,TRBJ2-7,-,CASSTRQGFYEQYF,TGTGCCAGCAGCACGCGGCAGGGCTTCTACGAGCAGTACTTC
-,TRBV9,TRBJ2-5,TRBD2,CASSPLAGYQETQYF,TGTGCCAGCAGCCCGTTAGCGGGGTACCAAGAGACCCAGTACTTC
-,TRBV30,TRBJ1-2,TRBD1,CAWEGTAYGYGYTF,TGTGCCTGGGAGGGGACAGCCTACGGCTATGGCTACACCTTC
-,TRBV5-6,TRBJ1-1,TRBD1,CASSRRGPWTEAFF,TGTGCCAGCAGTCGTAGGGGGCCATGGACTGAAGCTTTCTTT
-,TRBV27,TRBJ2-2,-,CASREQGRGPGELFF,TGTGCCAGCCGGGAGCAGGGTCGGGGTCCCGGGGAGCTGTTTTTT
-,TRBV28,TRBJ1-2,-,CASRPPESANYGYTF,TGTGCCAGCAGACCACCGGAGTCGGCTAACTATGGCTACACCTTC
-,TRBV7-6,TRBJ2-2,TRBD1,CASSPRTGQGSSTGELFF,TGTGCCAGCAGCCCCCGGACGGGACAGGGGAGCTCCACCGGGGAGCTGTTTTTT
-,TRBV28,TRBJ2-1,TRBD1,CASSSGQGINEQFF,TGTGCCAGCAGTTCCGGACAGGGTATAAATGAGCAGTTCTTC
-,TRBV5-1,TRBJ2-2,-,CASSAQSNTGELFF,TGCGCCAGCAGCGCACAGTCGAACACCGGGGAGCTGTTTTTT
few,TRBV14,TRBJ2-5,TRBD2,CASSQGGSVTQYF,TGTGCCAGCAGCCAGGGAGGGTCAGTGACCCAGTACTTC
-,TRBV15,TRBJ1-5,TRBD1,CATSSPGTGIQPQHF,TGTGCCACCAGCAGTCCCGGGACAGGGATCCAGCCCCAGCATTTT
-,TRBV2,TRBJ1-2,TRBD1,CASRGQGAGGYTF,TGTGCCAGCAGAGGACAGGGGGCAGGGGGCTACACCTTC
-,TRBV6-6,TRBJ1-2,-,CASRTGHYGYTF,TGTGCCAGCAGGACAGGACACTATGGCTACACCTTC
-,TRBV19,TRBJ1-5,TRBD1,CASSLQGRQPQHF,TGTGCCAGTAGTCTACAGGGGAGGCAGCCCCAGCATTTT
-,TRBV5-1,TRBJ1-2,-,CASSVEPFTGNYGYTF,TGCGCCAGCAGCGTGGAACCCTTTACAGGGAACTATGGCTACACCTTC
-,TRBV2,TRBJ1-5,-,CASSPGLINQPQHF,TGTGCCAGCAGTCCGGGACTGATCAATCAGCCCCAGCATTTT
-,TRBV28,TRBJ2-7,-,CASSQFSSIEQYF,TGTGCCAGTTCACAGTTTTCCTCGATCGAGCAGTACTTC
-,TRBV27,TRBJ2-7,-,CASGRGSRAGQYF,TGTGCCAGCGGAAGGGGCTCCCGCGCTGGGCAGTACTTC
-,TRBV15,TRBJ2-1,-,CATSRDLSAEQFF,TGTGCCACCAGCAGAGATCTGAGCGCTGAGCAGTTCTTC
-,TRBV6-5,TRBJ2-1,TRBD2,CASSPGLATYNEQFF,TGTGCCAGCAGTCCCGGACTAGCGACCTACAATGAGCAGTTCTTC
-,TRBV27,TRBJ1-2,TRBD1,CASSVTGANYGYTF,TGTGCCAGCAGTGTGACAGGGGCTAACTATGGCTACACCTTC
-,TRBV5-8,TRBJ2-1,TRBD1,CASSPGYNGQGAYMPFF,TGTGCCAGCAGCCCCGGATACAATGGACAGGGGGCTTATATGCCGTTCTTC
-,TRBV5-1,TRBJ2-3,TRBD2,CASSPASGTDTQYF,TGCGCCAGCAGCCCGGCTAGCGGGACAGATACGCAGTATTTT
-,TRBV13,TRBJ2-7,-,CASSLGGQAYEQYF,TGTGCCAGCAGCTTAGGTGGGCAGGCCTACGAGCAGTACTTC
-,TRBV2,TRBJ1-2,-,CASSEGGRGGYTF,TGTGCCAGCAGTGAAGGGGGGCGCGGTGGCTACACCTTC
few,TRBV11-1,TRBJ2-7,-,CASSLVARGLNYEQYF,TGTGCCAGCAGCTTAGTAGCTAGGGGCCTTAACTACGAGCAGTACTTC
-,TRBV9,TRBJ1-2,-,CASSGDISFNYGYTF,TGTGCCAGCAGCGGCGACATATCCTTTAACTATGGCTACACCTTC
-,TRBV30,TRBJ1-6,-,CAWRGAGHSPLHF,TGTGCCTGGAGGGGGGCAGGGCATTCACCCCTCCACTTT
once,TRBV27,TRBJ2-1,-,CASSPVSGRPYNEQFF,TGTGCCAGCAGTCCCGTAAGCGGGCGACCCTACAATGAGCAGTTCTTC
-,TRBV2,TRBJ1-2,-,CASTVGAGYYGYTF,TGTGCCAGCACCGTGGGGGCAGGGTACTATGGCTACACCTTC
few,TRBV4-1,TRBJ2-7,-,CASSQPGAAYPYEQYF,TGCGCCAGCAGCCAACCTGGTGCAGCGTATCCCTACGAGCAGTACTTC
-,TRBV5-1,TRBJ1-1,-,CASSLVVQGGNTEAFF,TGCGCCAGCAGCTTGGTGGTCCAAGGGGGAAACACTGAAGCTTTCTTT
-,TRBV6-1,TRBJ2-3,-,CASSEAGQIDTQYF,TGTGCCAGCAGTGAAGCGGGCCAAATAGATACGCAGTATTTT
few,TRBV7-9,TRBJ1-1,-,CASSLSKTVSREAFF,TGTGCCAGCAGCTTATCTAAAACAGTGAGTCGTGAAGCTTTCTTT
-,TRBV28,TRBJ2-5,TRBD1,CASSRQGAGEETQYF,TGTGCCAGCAGCCGACAGGGGGCAGGTGAAGAGACCCAGTACTTC
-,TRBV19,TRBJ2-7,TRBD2,CASSNLAGPYEQYF,TGTGCCAGTAGTAACCTAGCGGGTCCCTACGAGCAGTACTTC
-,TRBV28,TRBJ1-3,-,CASSLGRMNSGNTIYF,TGTGCCAGCAGTTTAGGCAGGATGAACTCTGGAAACACCATATATTTT
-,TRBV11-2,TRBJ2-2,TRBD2,CASSWTSGGSGELFF,TGTGCCAGCAGCTGGACTAGCGGGGGATCCGGGGAGCTGTTTTTT
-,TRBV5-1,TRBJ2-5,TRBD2,CASSLVSGVETQYF,TGCGCCAGCAGCTTGGTTAGCGGGGTTGAGACCCAGTACTTC
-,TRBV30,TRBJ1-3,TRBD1,CAWSVRGAGGIRNTIYF,TGTGCCTGGAGTGTAAGGGGGGCAGGGGGCATTCGGAACACCATATATTTT
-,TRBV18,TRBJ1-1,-,CASSPGGAITHEAFF,TGTGCCAGCTCACCAGGCGGTGCGATTACCCATGAAGCTTTCTTT
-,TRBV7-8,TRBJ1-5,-,CASSLSGVGRGQPQHF,TGTGCCAGCAGCTTATCGGGGGTAGGTCGGGGTCAGCCCCAGCATTTT
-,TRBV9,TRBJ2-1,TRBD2,CASSVGRGGVNEQFF,TGTGCCAGCAGCGTAGGGCGGGGGGGCGTTAATGAGCAGTTCTTC
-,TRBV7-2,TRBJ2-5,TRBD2,CASSLDSSGHLTQYF,TGTGCCAGCAGCTTGGATTCTAGCGGGCACTTGACCCAGTACTTC
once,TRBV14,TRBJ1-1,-,CASSQDSGVLNTEAFF,TGTGCCAGCAGCCAAGATAGCGGAGTCCTGAACACTGAAGCTTTCTTT
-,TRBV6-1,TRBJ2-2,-,CASIGQKVITGELFF,TGTGCCAGCATAGGACAGAAGGTCATCACCGGGGAGCTGTTTTTT
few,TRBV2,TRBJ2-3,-,CASSEALEDTQYF,TGTGCCAGCAGTGAAGCCCTAGAAGATACGCAGTATTTT
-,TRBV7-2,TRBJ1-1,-,CASSLGPGGTEAFF,TGTGCCAGCAGCTTAGGGCCGGGAGGCACTGAAGCTTTCTTT
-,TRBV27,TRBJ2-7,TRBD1,CASSMAGGAYEQYF,TGTGCCAGCAGTATGGCAGGGGGAGCCTACGAGCAGTACTTC
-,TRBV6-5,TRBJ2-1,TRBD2,CASSYGGGDVNEQFF,TGTGCCAGCAGTTACGGCGGGGGGGATGTCAATGAGCAGTTCTTC
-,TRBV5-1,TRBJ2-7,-,CASSLAGNSYEQYF,TGCGCCAGCAGCTTGGCGGGAAATTCCTACGAGCAGTACTTC